This T cell receptor beta chain stems from a study of OX40 agonist ivuxolimab in advanced cancers. The overall study: Patients with hepatocellular carcinoma, melanoma, renal cell or head and neck cancer made up the dose-escalation patients.

Germline CDR1 reads LNHDA; CDR2 reads SQIVND (reference sequence). With 2 bases removed from V and 2 bases from J, the gap between germline ends came to 11 bases. The CDR3 contains 15 residues. This table comes from immunoSEQ multiplex PCR, and its TCRdb copy is limited to in-frame clones, with some not included. The table shows 50,000 to 65,000 clones, with about 88% occurring only once. Overall study findings and caveats: Expanded clones were, on average, more numerous in CD8+ T cells than in CD4+. Clonal expansion among partial responders at 0.1-3.0 mg/kg ranked near the lowest.

As for this clone: Its cognate antigen is unknown.

The sequencing used CD4+ or CD8+ T cells sorted from blood, collected in a trial of the OX40 agonist ivuxolimab. The receptor's source is an adult with an advanced solid tumor such as melanoma, head and neck, liver or kidney cancer. The chain has TRBV19 and TRBJ2-3; a weak D match, TRBD2 (7 bases). CDR3 in amino acids: CASSIWGGPTDTQYF. The CDR3 DNA is TGTGCCAGTAGTATATGGGGGGGGCCCACAGATACGCAGTATTTT. Combining the CDR3 with reference TRBV19 and TRBJ2-3 gives the whole variable domain DGGITQSPKYLFRKEGQNVTLSCEQNLNHDAMYWYRQDPGQGLRLIYYSQIVNDFQKGDIAEGYSVSREKKESFPLTVTSAQKNPTAFYLCASSIWGGPTDTQYFGPGTRLTVL.